This T cell receptor beta chain was sequenced in a study of cytomegalovirus exposure and HLA in healthy donors. Study-wide results and caveats: A later analysis reportedly found that, within productive TCRs, an Asian-associated ancestry cluster had fewer N-insertions than the mean observed across the approximately 660 donors. Sequences of the TCR beta chain were said to predict the HLA-A and HLA-B alleles of most subjects accurately.

V was cut by 4 bases and J by 5 bases, with 8 bases left in between. The CDR3 loop spans 12 amino acids. Germline CDR1 reads MGHRA; CDR2 reads YSYEKL. To note about this clone: No antigen is known for it.

Amplification used 60 Vbeta primers and 13 Jbeta primers. Here immunoSEQ multiplex PCR was the method, and the copy in TCRdb shows in-frame clones only, minus some. The sample includes 160,000 or so clones, roughly four fifths of them seen just once. V gene TRBV4-1 combines with J gene TRBJ1-1; the D is unclear. Sequenced: PBMCs. The sequence was collected from a woman aged 45-60 years in good health and CMV-seronegative. The CDR3 nucleotides are TGCGCCAGCAGCCGGGGAGGAACTGAAGCTTTCTTT. It is translated as CASSRGGTEAFF.